Listed below are T cell receptor beta chains from one sample, sequenced in a study of CD8+ T cells in alopecia areata. Repertoires were generated with immunoSEQ multiplex PCR, while TCRdb's copy carries only in-frame clones and drops some. The data contain 90,000 to 120,000 clones, 80% to 85% of them singletons. Sequencing used CD8+ T cells sorted from blood, obtained at week 24, from a patient treated with tofacitinib. These receptors came from a human donor with alopecia areata. Both conserved end residues are part of each CDR3.

j_call: TRBJ2-2; v_call: TRBV27; cdr3_aa: CASSRMNTGELFF
j_call: TRBJ1-1; v_call: TRBV4-2; cdr3_aa: CASSQLDRGPTNTEAFF
j_call: TRBJ2-3; v_call: TRBV7-7; cdr3_aa: CASSLSVTDTQYF
j_call: TRBJ2-7; v_call: TRBV7-9; cdr3_aa: CASSPRGYEQYF
j_call: TRBJ1-1; v_call: TRBV10-3; cdr3_aa: CAISESGGNTEAFF
j_call: TRBJ2-7; v_call: TRBV7-2; cdr3_aa: CASSLSGGRYEQYF
j_call: TRBJ2-7; v_call: TRBV5-1; cdr3_aa: CASSSPGGTSSYEQYF
j_call: TRBJ2-3; v_call: TRBV27; cdr3_aa: CASRGSGYSSTDTQYF
j_call: TRBJ1-2; v_call: TRBV29-1; cdr3_aa: CSVVSLTTNYGYTF
j_call: TRBJ2-7; v_call: TRBV7-9; cdr3_aa: CASSPRDRESEQYF
j_call: TRBJ1-2; v_call: TRBV27; cdr3_aa: CASSLRGSSGYTF
j_call: TRBJ2-3; v_call: TRBV27; cdr3_aa: CASSLSLGNTDTQYF
j_call: TRBJ2-7; v_call: TRBV27; cdr3_aa: CASSLQGRSYEQYF
j_call: TRBJ2-1; v_call: TRBV9; cdr3_aa: CASSVGGGVYNEQFF
j_call: TRBJ2-3; v_call: TRBV7-9; cdr3_aa: CASSFNRAGRFTDTQYF
j_call: TRBJ2-5; v_call: TRBV7-6; cdr3_aa: CASSLGRAGAIQETQYF
j_call: TRBJ1-3; v_call: TRBV4-1; cdr3_aa: CASSPRDSSGNTIYF
j_call: TRBJ2-2; v_call: TRBV27; cdr3_aa: CASKESTGELFF
j_call: TRBJ2-3; v_call: TRBV7-2; cdr3_aa: CASSSYPSGWTDTQYF
j_call: TRBJ1-1; v_call: TRBV19; cdr3_aa: CASSTQGTEAFF
j_call: TRBJ2-3; v_call: TRBV7-9; cdr3_aa: CASSPTAGGDTQYF
j_call: TRBJ2-7; v_call: TRBV6-5; cdr3_aa: CATGPPLYEQYF
j_call: TRBJ2-3; v_call: TRBV2; cdr3_aa: CATSSGTGGTTDTQYF
j_call: TRBJ1-4; v_call: TRBV7-6; cdr3_aa: CASSSGRYSTNEKLFF
j_call: TRBJ2-7; v_call: TRBV19; cdr3_aa: CASSGTPYEQYF
j_call: TRBJ2-1; v_call: TRBV4-2; cdr3_aa: CASSQDAGTNEQFF